One TCR beta chain is described in this entry. Given a much more abundant clone one base away, this may be a read error. Other DNA sequences of this sample code for an identical CDR3. This entry is derived from a study of shared clonotypes between healthy human individuals. TCRdb's table, derived via immunoSEQ multiplex PCR, lists solely in-frame clones and lacks some. The sample holds roughly 1,000,000 clones, about 84% seen once. Trimming took off 5 bases at V and 4 bases at J, with 8 bases between the two ends. Germline V gives CDR1 MDHEN, CDR2 SYDVKM. The CDR3 is 12 residues long. The chain carries TRBV28 and TRBJ1-2; D might be TRBD1 (6 bases). Sequences were obtained from memory CD4+ T cells from PBMCs. The subset: CD45RA-negative fraction. This sequence originates from a man between 18 and 29 years old in good health. Some clones in this sample may be carry-over from other donors' samples. CDR3 bases: TGTGCCAGCAGTCTGGACAGCTATGGCTACACCTTC. This sequence encodes CASSLDSYGYTF.